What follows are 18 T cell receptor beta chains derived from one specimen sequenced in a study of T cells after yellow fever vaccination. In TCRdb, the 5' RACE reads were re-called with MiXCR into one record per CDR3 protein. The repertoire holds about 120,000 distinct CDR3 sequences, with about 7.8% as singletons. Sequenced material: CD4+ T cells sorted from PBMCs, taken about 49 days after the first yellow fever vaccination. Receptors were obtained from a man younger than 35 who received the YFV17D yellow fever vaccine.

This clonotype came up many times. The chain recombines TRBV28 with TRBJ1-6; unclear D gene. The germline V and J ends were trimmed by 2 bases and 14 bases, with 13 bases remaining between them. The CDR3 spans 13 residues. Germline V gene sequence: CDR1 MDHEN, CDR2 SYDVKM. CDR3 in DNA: TGTGCCAGCAGTTTAAGTATAGAGGGAACCCTCCACTTT. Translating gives CASSLSIEGTLHF.

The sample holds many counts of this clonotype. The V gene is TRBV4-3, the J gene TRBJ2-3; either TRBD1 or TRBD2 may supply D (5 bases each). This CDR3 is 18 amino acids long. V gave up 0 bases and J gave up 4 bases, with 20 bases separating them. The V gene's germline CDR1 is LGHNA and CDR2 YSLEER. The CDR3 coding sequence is TGCGCCAGCAGCCAAGATGGGGCTAAGTGGGGGTCCCCAGATACGCAGTATTTT. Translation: CASSQDGAKWGSPDTQYF.

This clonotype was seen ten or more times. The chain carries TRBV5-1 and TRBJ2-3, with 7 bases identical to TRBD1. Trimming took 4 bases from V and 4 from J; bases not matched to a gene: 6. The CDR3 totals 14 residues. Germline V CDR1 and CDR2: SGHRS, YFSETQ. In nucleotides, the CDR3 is TGCGCCAGCAGCCGCGACAGGGAATCAGATACGCAGTATTTT. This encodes CASSRDRESDTQYF.

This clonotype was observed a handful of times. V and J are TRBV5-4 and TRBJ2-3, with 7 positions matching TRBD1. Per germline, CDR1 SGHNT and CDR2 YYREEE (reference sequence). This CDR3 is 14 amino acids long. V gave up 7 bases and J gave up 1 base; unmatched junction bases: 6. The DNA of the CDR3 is TGTGCCAGCGAAGACAGGGCGGGCACAGATACGCAGTATTTT. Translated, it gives CASEDRAGTDTQYF.

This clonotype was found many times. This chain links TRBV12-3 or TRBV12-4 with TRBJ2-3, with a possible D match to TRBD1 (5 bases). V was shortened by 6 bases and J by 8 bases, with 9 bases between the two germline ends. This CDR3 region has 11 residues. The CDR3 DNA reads TGTGCCAGCAGAATAAGGGGTACGCAGTATTTT. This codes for CASRIRGTQYF.

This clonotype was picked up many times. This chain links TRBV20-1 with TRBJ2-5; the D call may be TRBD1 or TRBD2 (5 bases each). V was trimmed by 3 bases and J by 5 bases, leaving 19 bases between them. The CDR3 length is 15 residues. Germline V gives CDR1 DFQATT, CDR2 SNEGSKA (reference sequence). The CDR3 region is CSARRLRDDLETQYF. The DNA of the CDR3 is TGCAGTGCTAGGCGGCTCCGGGACGATCTGGAGACCCAGTACTTC.

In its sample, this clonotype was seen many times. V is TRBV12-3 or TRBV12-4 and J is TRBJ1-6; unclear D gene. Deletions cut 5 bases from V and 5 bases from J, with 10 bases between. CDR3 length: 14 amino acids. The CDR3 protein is CASSRTDHNSPLHF. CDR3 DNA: TGTGCCAGCAGTAGGACGGATCATAATTCACCCCTCCACTTT.

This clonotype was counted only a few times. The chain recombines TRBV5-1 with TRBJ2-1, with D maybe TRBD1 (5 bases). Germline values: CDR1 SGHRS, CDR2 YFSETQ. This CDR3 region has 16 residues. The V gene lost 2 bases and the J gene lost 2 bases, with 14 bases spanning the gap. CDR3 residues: CASSLDSRTPYNEQFF. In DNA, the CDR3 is TGCGCCAGCAGCTTAGACAGCCGTACCCCCTACAATGAGCAGTTCTTC.

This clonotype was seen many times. Here the CDR3 DNA reads TGTGCCAGCATCAGCGGTACTAGCACAGATACGCAGTATTTT. It codes for CASISGTSTDTQYF. This chain uses TRBV25-1 with TRBJ2-3; D is possibly TRBD2 (5 bases). Trimming removed 7 bases at V and 0 bases at J, with 11 bases between. Germline CDR1 MGHDK, CDR2 SYGVNS. The CDR3 length is 14 residues. The whole variable domain, filled in from reference TRBV25-1 and TRBJ2-3, reads EADIYQTPRYLVIGTGKKITLECSQTMGHDKMYWYQQDPGMELHLIHYSYGVNSTEKGDLSSESTVSRIRTEHFPLTLESARPSHTSQYLCASISGTSTDTQYFGPGTRLTVL.

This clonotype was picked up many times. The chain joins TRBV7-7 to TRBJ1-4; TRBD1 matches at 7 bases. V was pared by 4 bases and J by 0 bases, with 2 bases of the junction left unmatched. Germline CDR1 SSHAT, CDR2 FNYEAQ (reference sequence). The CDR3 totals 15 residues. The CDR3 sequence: CASSSGQATNEKLFF. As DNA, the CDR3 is TGTGCCAGCAGCTCTGGACAGGCAACTAATGAAAAACTGTTTTTT.

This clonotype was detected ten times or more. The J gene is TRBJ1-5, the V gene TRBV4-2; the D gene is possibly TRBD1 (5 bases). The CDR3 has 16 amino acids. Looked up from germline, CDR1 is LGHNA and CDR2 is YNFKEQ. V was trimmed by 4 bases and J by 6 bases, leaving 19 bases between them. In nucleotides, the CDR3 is TGTGCCAGCAGCCTGGCTTTCCAGGGATCAGGTCAGCCCCAGCATTTT. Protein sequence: CASSLAFQGSGQPQHF.

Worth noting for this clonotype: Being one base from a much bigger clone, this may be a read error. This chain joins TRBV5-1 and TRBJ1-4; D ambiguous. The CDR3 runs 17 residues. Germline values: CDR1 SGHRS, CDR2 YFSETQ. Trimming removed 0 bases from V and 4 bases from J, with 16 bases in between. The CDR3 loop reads CASSLDVTVGINEKLFF. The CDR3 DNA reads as TGCGCCAGCAGCTTGGACGTCACGGTGGGGATTAATGAAAAACTGTTTTTT.

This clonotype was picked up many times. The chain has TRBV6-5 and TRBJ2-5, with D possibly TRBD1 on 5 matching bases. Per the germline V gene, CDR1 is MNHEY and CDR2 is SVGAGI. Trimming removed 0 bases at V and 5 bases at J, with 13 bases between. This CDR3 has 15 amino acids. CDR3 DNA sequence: TGTGCCAGCAGTTACTCTCGACAGATACGGGAGACCCAGTACTTC. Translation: CASSYSRQIRETQYF.

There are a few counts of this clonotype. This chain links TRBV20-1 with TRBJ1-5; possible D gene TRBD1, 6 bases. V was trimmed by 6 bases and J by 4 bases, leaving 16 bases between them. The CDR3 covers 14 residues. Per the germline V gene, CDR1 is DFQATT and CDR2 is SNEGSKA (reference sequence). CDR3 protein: CSAPLGGRNQPQHF. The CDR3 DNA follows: TGCAGTGCCCCACTGGGGGGCAGGAATCAGCCCCAGCATTTT.

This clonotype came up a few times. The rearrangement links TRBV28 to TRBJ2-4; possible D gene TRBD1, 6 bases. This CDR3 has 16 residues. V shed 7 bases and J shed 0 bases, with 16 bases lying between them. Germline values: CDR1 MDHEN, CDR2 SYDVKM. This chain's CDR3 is CASTPGAVLAKNIQYF. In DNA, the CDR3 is TGTGCCAGCACCCCAGGGGCAGTCCTAGCCAAAAACATTCAGTACTTC.

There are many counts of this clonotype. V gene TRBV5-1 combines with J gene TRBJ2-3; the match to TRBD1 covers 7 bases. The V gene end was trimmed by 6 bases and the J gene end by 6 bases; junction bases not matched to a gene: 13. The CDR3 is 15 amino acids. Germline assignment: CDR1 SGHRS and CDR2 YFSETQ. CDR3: CASTAKTGPQDTQYF. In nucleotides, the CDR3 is TGCGCCAGCACCGCCAAGACAGGGCCTCAGGATACGCAGTATTTT.

CDR3 DNA: TGTGCCAGCAGCCAGGGTAGCGAGCAGTACTTC. Amino acid sequence: CASSQGSEQYF. This sequence joins TRBV7-3 and TRBJ2-7, with D perhaps matching TRBD1 (5 bases). This CDR3 region has 11 residues. Between the trimmed V and J ends, which lost 5 bases and 6 bases, there was a span of 8 bases. The germline gives CDR1 SGHTA, CDR2 FQGTGA.

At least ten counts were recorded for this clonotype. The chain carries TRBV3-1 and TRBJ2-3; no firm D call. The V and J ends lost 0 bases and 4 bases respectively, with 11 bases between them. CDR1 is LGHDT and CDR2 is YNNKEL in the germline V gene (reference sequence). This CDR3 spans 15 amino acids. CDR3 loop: CASSQDIATSDTQYF. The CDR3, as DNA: TGTGCCAGCAGCCAAGACATCGCCACGTCAGATACGCAGTATTTT.